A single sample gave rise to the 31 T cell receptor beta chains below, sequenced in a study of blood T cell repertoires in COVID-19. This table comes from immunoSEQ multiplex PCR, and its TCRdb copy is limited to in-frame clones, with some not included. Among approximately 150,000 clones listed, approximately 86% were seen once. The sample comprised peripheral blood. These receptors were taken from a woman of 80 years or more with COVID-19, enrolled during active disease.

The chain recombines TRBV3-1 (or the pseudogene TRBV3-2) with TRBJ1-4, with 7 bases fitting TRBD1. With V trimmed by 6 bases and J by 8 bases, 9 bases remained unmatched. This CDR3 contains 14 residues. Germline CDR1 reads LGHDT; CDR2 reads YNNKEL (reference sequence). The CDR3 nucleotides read TGTGCCAGCAGTCGACAGGGTTTAGGCGAAAAACTGTTTTTT. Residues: CASSRQGLGEKLFF.

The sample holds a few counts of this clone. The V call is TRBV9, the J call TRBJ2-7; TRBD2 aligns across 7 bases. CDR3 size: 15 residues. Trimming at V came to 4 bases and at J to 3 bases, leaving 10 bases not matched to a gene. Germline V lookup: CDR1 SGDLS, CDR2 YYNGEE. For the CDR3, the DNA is TGTGCCAGCAGCCCCCAGTTTGGGACTAACTACGAGCAGTACTTC. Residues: CASSPQFGTNYEQYF.

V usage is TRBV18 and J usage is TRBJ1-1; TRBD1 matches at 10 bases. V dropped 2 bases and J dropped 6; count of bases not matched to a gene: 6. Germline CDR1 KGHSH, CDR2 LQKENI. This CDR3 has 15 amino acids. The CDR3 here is CASSPEGQGLAEAFF. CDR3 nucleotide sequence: TGTGCCAGCTCACCAGAGGGACAGGGGCTTGCTGAAGCTTTCTTT.

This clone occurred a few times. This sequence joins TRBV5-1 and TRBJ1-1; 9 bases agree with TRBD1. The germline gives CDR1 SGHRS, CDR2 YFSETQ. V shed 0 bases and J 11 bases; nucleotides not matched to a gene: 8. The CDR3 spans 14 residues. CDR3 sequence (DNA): TGCGCCAGCAGCTTGGGACAGGGGGAGGTGAGGGCTTTCTTT. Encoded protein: CASSLGQGEVRAFF.

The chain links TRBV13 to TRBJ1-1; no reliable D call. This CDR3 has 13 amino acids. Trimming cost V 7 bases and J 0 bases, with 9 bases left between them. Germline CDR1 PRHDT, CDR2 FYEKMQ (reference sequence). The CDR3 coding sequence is TGTGCCAGCACCCTACCCCTGAACACTGAAGCTTTCTTT. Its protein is CASTLPLNTEAFF. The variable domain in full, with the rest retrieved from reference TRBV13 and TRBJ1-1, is AAGVIQSPRHLIKEKRETATLKCYPIPRHDTVYWYQQGPGQDPQFLISFYEKMQSDKGSIPDRFSAQQFSDYHSELNMSSLELGDSALYFCASTLPLNTEAFFGQGTRLTVV.

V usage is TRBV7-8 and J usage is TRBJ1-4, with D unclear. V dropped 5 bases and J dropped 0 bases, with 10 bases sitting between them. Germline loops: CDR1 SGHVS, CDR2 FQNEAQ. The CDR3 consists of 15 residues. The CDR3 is CASSMSESTNEKLFF. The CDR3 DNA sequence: TGTGCCAGCAGCATGTCAGAATCAACTAATGAAAAACTGTTTTTT.

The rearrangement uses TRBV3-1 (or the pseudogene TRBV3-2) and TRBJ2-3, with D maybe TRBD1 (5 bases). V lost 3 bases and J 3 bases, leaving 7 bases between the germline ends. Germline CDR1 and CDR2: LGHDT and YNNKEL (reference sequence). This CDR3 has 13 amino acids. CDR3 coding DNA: TGTGCCAGCAGCCAGCAGGGAACAGATACGCAGTATTTT. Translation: CASSQQGTDTQYF.

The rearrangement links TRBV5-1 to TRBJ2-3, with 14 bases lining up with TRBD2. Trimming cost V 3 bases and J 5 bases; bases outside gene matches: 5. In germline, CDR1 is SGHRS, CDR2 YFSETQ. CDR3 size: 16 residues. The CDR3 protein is CASSSSTSGRGDTQYF. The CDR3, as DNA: TGCGCCAGCAGCTCGTCGACTAGCGGGAGGGGAGATACGCAGTATTTT.

The CDR3 region is CASSFPGKNIQYF. CDR3 nucleotides: TGTGCCAGCAGCTTCCCGGGCAAAAACATTCAGTACTTC. V is TRBV3-1 (or the pseudogene TRBV3-2) and J is TRBJ2-4; D gene ambiguous. In germline, CDR1 is LGHDT, CDR2 YNNKEL (reference sequence). This CDR3 comprises 13 residues. Trimming took 5 bases from V and 3 from J, leaving 8 bases between them.

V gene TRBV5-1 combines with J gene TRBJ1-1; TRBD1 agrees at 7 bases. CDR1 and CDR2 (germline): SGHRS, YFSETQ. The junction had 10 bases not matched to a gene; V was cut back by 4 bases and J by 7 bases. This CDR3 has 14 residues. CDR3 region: CASSLGQVLDEAFF. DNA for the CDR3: TGCGCCAGCAGCCTAGGACAGGTACTTGATGAAGCTTTCTTT.

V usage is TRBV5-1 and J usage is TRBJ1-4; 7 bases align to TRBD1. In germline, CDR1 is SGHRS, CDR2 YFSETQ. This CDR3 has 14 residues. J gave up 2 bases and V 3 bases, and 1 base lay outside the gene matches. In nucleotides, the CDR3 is TGCGCCAGCAGCTGGGACAGCACTAATGAAAAACTGTTTTTT. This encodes CASSWDSTNEKLFF.

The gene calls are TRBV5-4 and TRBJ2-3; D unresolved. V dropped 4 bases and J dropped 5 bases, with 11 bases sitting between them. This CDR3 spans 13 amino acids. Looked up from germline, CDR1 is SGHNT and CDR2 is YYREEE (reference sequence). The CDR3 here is CASSPDSLDTQYF. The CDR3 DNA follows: TGTGCCAGCAGCCCCGACTCACTAGATACGCAGTATTTT.

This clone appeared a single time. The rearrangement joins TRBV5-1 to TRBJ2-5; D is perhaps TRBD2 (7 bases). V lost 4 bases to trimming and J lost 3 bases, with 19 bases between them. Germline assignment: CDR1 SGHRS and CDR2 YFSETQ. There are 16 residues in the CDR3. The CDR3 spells CASSTRPGAGEETQYF. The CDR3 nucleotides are TGCGCCAGCAGCACCCGCCCAGGGGCGGGGGAAGAGACCCAGTACTTC.

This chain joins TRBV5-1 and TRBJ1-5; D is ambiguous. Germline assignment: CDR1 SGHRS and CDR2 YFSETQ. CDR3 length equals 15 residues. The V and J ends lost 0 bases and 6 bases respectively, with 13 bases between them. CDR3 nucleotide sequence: TGCGCCAGCAGCTTGGCCGGAGGGTCAGTTCAGCCCCAGCATTTT. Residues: CASSLAGGSVQPQHF.

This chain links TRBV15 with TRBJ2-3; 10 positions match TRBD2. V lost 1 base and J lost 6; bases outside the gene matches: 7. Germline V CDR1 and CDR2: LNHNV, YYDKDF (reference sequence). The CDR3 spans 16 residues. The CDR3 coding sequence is TGTGCCACCAGCAGAGTCCCCCTAGCGGGAGTGGATACGCAGTATTTT. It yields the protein CATSRVPLAGVDTQYF.

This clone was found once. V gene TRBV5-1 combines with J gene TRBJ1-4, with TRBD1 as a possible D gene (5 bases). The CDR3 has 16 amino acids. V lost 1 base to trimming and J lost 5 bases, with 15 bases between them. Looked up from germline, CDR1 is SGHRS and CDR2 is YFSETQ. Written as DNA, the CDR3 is TGCGCCAGCAGCTTGCCTGGGGGACTGTCGAATGAAAAACTGTTTTTT. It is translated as CASSLPGGLSNEKLFF.

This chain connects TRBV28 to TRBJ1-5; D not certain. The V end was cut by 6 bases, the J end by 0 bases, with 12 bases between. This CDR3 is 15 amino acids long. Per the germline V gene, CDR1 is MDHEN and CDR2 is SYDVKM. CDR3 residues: CASRRLTPSNQPQHF. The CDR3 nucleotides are TGTGCCAGCAGGCGGCTGACCCCTAGCAATCAGCCCCAGCATTTT.

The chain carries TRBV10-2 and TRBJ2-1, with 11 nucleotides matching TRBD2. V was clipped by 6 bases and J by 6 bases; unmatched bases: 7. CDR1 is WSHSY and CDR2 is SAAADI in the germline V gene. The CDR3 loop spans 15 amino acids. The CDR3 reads CASRTRLAGINEQFF. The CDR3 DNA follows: TGCGCCAGCAGAACGAGACTAGCGGGGATCAATGAGCAGTTCTTC.

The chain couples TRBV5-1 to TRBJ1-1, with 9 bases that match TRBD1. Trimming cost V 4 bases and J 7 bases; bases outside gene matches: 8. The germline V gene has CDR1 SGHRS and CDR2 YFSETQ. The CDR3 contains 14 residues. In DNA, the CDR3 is TGCGCCAGCAGCGTAGTACAGGGGGCGAATGAAGCTTTCTTT. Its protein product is CASSVVQGANEAFF.

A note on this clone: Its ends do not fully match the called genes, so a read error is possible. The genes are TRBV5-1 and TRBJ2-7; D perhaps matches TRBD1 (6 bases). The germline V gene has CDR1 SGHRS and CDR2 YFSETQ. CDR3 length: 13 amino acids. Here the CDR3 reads CASSHGQTYEQYF. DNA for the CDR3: TGCGCCAGCAGTCACGGACAGACCTACGAACAGTACTTC.

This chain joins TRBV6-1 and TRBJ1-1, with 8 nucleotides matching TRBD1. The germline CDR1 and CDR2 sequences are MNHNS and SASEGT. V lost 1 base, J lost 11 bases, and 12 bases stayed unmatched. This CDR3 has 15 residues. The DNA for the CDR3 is TGTGCCAGCAGTGAAGGGCCGGACAGGGCCACCGCCGCTTTCTTT. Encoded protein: CASSEGPDRATAAFF.

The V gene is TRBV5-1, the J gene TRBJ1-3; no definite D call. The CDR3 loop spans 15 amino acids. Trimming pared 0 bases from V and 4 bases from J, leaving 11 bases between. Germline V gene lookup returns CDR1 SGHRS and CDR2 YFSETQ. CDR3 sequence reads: CASSLEGAAGNTIYF. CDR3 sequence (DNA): TGCGCCAGCAGCTTGGAAGGCGCGGCGGGAAACACCATATATTTT.

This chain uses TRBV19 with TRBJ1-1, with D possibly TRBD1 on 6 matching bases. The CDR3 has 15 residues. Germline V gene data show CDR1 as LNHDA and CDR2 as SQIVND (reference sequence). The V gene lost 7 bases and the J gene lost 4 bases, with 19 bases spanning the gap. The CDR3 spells CASTPEGVQSTEAFF. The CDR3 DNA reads TGTGCCAGTACCCCCGAGGGGGTTCAGAGCACTGAAGCTTTCTTT.

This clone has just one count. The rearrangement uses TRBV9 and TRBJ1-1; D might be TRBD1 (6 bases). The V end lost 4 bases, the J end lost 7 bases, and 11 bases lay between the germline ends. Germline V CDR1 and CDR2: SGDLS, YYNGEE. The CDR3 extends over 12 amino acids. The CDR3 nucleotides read TGTGCCAGCAGCAGGACAGACAATGAAGCTTTCTTT. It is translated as CASSRTDNEAFF.

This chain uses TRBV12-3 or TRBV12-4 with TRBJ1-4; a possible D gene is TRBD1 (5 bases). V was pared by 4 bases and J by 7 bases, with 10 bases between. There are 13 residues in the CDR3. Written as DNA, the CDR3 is TGTGCCAGCAGTTACAGGAGGGGTGAAAAACTGTTTTTT. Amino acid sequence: CASSYRRGEKLFF.

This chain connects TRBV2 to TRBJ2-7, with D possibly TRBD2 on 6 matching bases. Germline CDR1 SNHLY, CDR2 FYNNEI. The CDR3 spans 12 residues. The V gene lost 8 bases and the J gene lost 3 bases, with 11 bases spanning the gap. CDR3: CASGRTNYEQYF. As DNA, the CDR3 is TGTGCCAGCGGGAGGACAAACTACGAGCAGTACTTC.

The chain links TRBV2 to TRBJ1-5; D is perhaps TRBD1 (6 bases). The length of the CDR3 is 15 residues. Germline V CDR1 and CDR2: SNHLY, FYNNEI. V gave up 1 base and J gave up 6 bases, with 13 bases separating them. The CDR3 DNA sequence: TGTGCCAGCAGTGAAGTCAACAGGGCAGGTCAGCCCCAGCATTTT. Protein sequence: CASSEVNRAGQPQHF.

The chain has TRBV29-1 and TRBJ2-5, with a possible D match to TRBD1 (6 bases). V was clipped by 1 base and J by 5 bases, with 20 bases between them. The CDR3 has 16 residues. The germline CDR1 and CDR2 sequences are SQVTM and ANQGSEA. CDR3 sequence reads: CSVEGGRGRGYETQYF. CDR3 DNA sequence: TGCAGCGTTGAAGGGGGCAGAGGCAGGGGATACGAGACCCAGTACTTC.

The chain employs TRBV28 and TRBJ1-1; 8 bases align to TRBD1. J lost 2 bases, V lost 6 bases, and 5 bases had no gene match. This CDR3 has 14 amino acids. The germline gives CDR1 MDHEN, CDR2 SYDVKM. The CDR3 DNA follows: TGTGCCAGCAGGCCGGGACAGGCTAACACTGAAGCTTTCTTT. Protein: CASRPGQANTEAFF. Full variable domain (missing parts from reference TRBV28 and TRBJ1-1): DVKVTQSSRYLVKRTGEKVFLECVQDMDHENMFWYRQDPGLGLRLIYFSYDVKMKEKGDIPEGYSVSREKKERFSLILESASTNQTSMYLCASRPGQANTEAFFGQGTRLTVV.

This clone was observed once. Here the CDR3 reads CASSLSSDASGANVLTF. DNA for the CDR3: TGCGCCAGCAGCTTGAGTAGCGACGCCTCTGGGGCCAACGTCCTGACTTTC. The V call is TRBV5-1, the J call TRBJ2-6; tentatively, D is TRBD2 (5 bases). Looked up from germline, CDR1 is SGHRS and CDR2 is YFSETQ. This CDR3 spans 17 amino acids. The V and J ends lost 1 base and 0 bases respectively, with 11 bases between them.

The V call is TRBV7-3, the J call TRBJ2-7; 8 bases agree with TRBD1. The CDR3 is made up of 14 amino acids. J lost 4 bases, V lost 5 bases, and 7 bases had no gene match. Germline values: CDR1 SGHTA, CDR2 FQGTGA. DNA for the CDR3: TGTGCCAGCAGCCCCGGACAGGGTAGATACGAGCAGTACTTC. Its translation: CASSPGQGRYEQYF.